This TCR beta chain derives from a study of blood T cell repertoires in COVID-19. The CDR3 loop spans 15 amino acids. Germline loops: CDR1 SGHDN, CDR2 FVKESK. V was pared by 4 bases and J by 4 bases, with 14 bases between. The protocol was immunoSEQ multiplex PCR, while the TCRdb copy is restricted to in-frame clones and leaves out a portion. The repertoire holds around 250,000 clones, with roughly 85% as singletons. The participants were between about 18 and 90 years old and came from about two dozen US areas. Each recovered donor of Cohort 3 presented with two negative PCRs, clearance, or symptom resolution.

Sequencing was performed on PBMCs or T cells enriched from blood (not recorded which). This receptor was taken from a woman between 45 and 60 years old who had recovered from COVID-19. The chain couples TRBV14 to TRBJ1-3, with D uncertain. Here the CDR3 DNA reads TGTGCCAGCAGCCGCGGGTCCGGGTACGGAAACACCATATATTTT. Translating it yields CASSRGSGYGNTIYF.